This TCR beta chain was observed in a study of T cell repertoires in cytomegalovirus infection. Overall study context: Recently identified HLA-C-restricted CMV epitopes were among the peptides used.

CDR3 length: 14 residues. Germline CDR1 MNHNY, CDR2 SVGAGI (reference sequence). Trimming left V 6 bases short and J 6 bases short, with 12 bases between. Using its own MiXCR run on the reads, TCRdb lists one record per CDR3 protein. The sample has about 890,000 distinct CDR3 sequences, around 31% seen once. Note on this clonotype: Antigen: not known.

This chain uses TRBV6-6 with TRBJ1-6, with D hard to call. This clonotype was obtained from a human donor in good health (CMV status not recorded). Some clones in this sample may be carry-over from other donors' samples. This sample comprised cultured CD8+ T cells from PBMCs, obtained from culture after CMV antigen stimulation. This CDR3 is CASRTIEGNSPLHF. The CDR3 nucleotides read TGTGCCAGCAGAACTATAGAGGGTAATTCACCCCTCCACTTT.